Listed below are T cell receptor beta chains from one sample, sequenced in a study of blood T cells in healthy people across ages. TCRdb re-called the 5' RACE reads through MiXCR, storing one row per CDR3 protein. The table shows almost 1 million distinct CDR3 sequences, with roughly 51% occurring only once. The sequenced sample was blood. The receptors come from an older woman in good health. CDR3s include the opening cysteine and the closing phenylalanine or tryptophan. D genes are given only for firm matches. A row's size may be missing; if present it is once, few, many or a size class.

DNA,CDR3,size,length,J,D,V
TGTGCCAGCAGTGGATACGGAGGGACCAATACCTACGAGCAGTACTTC,CASSGYGGTNTYEQYF,few,16,TRBJ2-7,-,TRBV27
TGTGCCAGCAGCCTTACCGGCGCGGGCTCCTACAATGAGCAGTTCTTC,CASSLTGAGSYNEQFF,-,16,TRBJ2-1,-,TRBV7-2
TGCAGTGTTTTATCCGGGCAGGGCCAGAAAAAGCCCCAGCATTTT,CSVLSGQGQKKPQHF,-,15,TRBJ1-5,-,TRBV20-1
TGTGCCAGCAGTTTCCCGGGGGTCAGTTACGAGCAGTACTTC,CASSFPGVSYEQYF,few,14,TRBJ2-7,-,TRBV12-3/TRBV12-4
TGTGCCAGCAGCAAGGGCCTTTCCCTCCACGAGCAGTACTTC,CASSKGLSLHEQYF,-,14,TRBJ2-7,-,TRBV25-1
TGCGCCAGCAGCCACGGGACTAGCGGGAACACAGATACGCAGTATTTT,CASSHGTSGNTDTQYF,-,16,TRBJ2-3,TRBD2,TRBV5-1
TGTGCCATCAGTGAGGGGCGGGCGGGAGGAGGTGACACAGATACGCAGTATTTT,CAISEGRAGGGDTDTQYF,few,18,TRBJ2-3,TRBD2,TRBV10-3
TGTGCCAGCAGCCCACAGTCAACTAGCACAGATACGCAGTATTTT,CASSPQSTSTDTQYF,-,15,TRBJ2-3,-,TRBV7-9
TGCAGCGTTGAAGCTAGATATGGAGAGCAGTTCTTC,CSVEARYGEQFF,-,12,TRBJ2-1,-,TRBV29-1
TGCAGCGTCGGGGGGCCAGTGGGGGTCTCCTATGGCTACACCTTC,CSVGGPVGVSYGYTF,once,15,TRBJ1-2,-,TRBV29-1
TGTGCCAGCAGTTTTGGGGGCCAGCCCCAGCATTTT,CASSFGGQPQHF,many,12,TRBJ1-5,-,TRBV12-3/TRBV12-4
TGCAGTGCTACCAGGGCGAATGAGCAGTTCTTC,CSATRANEQFF,-,11,TRBJ2-1,-,TRBV20-1
TGTGCCAGCAGCTTAGTCATTACTAGCGGGAGCAACAATGAGCAGTTCTTC,CASSLVITSGSNNEQFF,-,17,TRBJ2-1,TRBD2,TRBV7-6
TGTGCCAGCAGATGGGACCCGAACACCGGGGAGCTGTTTTTT,CASRWDPNTGELFF,-,14,TRBJ2-2,-,TRBV6-1
TGTGCCAGCAGCCAATCGGAAGAGCCCCGGGGTGAGCAGTACTTC,CASSQSEEPRGEQYF,few,15,TRBJ2-7,-,TRBV3-1
TGTGCCAGCAGCTTGCCCGGGTTTGATTATAGCTACACCTTC,CASSLPGFDYSYTF,-,14,TRBJ1-2,-,TRBV7-9
TGTACCAGCAGTCCAGGGTACAATGAGCAGTTCTTC,CTSSPGYNEQFF,-,12,TRBJ2-1,-,TRBV6-5
TGTGCCATCAGTGGCGGTAGCGGATCCTTTTACGAGCAGTACTTC,CAISGGSGSFYEQYF,few,15,TRBJ2-7,-,TRBV10-3
TGCGCCAGCAGCCAAGGCAGAGGACGGGACCTATATGGCTACACCTTC,CASSQGRGRDLYGYTF,-,16,TRBJ1-2,-,TRBV4-1
TGTGCCAGCAGCGGACTAGCGGGATACAATGAGCAGTTCTTC,CASSGLAGYNEQFF,few,14,TRBJ2-1,TRBD2,TRBV9
TGTGCCTGGAGTAGGGGCGGGAGAACCACAGATACGCAGTATTTT,CAWSRGGRTTDTQYF,-,15,TRBJ2-3,TRBD2,TRBV30
TGTGCCAGCAGGAGGACTTCGCGGGAGGGCGCAGATACGCAGTATTTT,CASRRTSREGADTQYF,-,16,TRBJ2-3,TRBD2,TRBV6-1
TGTGCCATCAGTGAGGGCTGGGACCACCACAATGAGCAGTTCTTC,CAISEGWDHHNEQFF,-,15,TRBJ2-1,-,TRBV10-3
TGCAGCGTGGGCGTGGGGGGGAGCCCCTACGAGCAGTACTTC,CSVGVGGSPYEQYF,-,14,TRBJ2-7,TRBD2,TRBV29-1
TGCAGTGCTAGCCCACAGGGCCTCAACTATGGCTACACCTTC,CSASPQGLNYGYTF,-,14,TRBJ1-2,-,TRBV20-1
TGCAGCGCTCTCGGCGCTAGCAGTTACAATGAGCAGTTCTTC,CSALGASSYNEQFF,few,14,TRBJ2-1,-,TRBV29-1
TGTGCCAGCAGCTTAGCCTCTGCCGAGCAGTACTTC,CASSLASAEQYF,-,12,TRBJ2-7,-,TRBV11-2